The entry below gives a single TCR beta chain sequence along with its context. The antigen remains unidentified. This entry comes from a study of T cell responses to AZD1222 COVID-19 vaccine. Study findings and constraints: Baseline antibody screening turned up just six seropositive AZD1222 recipients. Most donors were white British, females outnumbered males, and clonal diversity was possibly underestimated.

Clones were sequenced by immunoSEQ multiplex PCR, and TCRdb holds only the in-frame ones, with some missing. The sample yields about 120,000 clones, almost 95% seen once. CDR3 length equals 13 residues. V dropped 6 bases and J dropped 0 bases, with 8 bases sitting between them. Germline lookup yields CDR1 MNHEY and CDR2 SVGAGI. This chain connects TRBV6-5 to TRBJ1-1, with D uncertain. The specimen comprised peripheral blood, sampled 28 days after the second AZD1222 dose. The TCR comes from an adult who received the AZD1222 COVID-19 vaccine. Here the CDR3 reads CASRLQLNTEAFF. CDR3 sequence (DNA): TGTGCCAGCAGGCTACAGTTGAACACTGAAGCTTTCTTT.